This passage covers 18 T cell receptor beta chains from one sample sequenced in a study of blood T cell repertoires in COVID-19. Clones were sequenced by immunoSEQ multiplex PCR, and TCRdb holds only the in-frame ones, with some missing. The sample carries a few hundred thousand clones, roughly 88% recorded once. The sequenced material came from PBMCs or T cells enriched from blood (not recorded which). Receptor source: a man between 18 and 35 years old who had recovered from COVID-19.

The CDR3 reads CASSEGQEDSANTEAFF. For the CDR3, the DNA is TGCGCCAGCAGCGAAGGTCAGGAAGACAGTGCGAACACTGAAGCTTTCTTT. The chain has TRBV4-1 and TRBJ1-1; tentatively, D is TRBD1 (5 bases). With 5 bases removed from V and 1 base from J, the gap between germline ends came to 20 bases. The CDR3 is made up of 17 amino acids. CDR1 and CDR2 (germline): MGHRA, YSYEKL.

The genes are TRBV19 and TRBJ2-2, with TRBD1 identical over 7 bases. CDR3 size: 18 residues. V trimming: 7 bases; J trimming: 5 bases; junction bases outside the gene matches: 19. CDR1 is LNHDA and CDR2 is SQIVND in the germline V gene (reference sequence). CDR3 amino acids: CASMPRRSGQQLTGELFF. The CDR3 DNA is TGTGCCAGTATGCCCAGGCGGTCGGGACAGCAACTAACCGGGGAGCTGTTTTTT.

This clone came up once. V and J are TRBV5-1 and TRBJ1-1; D remains unclear. There are 15 residues in the CDR3. Germline values: CDR1 SGHRS, CDR2 YFSETQ. Between the trimmed V and J ends, which lost 5 bases and 3 bases, there was a span of 17 bases. Here the CDR3 reads CASSQASRIDTEAFF. The CDR3 DNA reads as TGCGCCAGCAGTCAGGCCTCAAGGATTGACACTGAAGCTTTCTTT. The full variable domain, its missing parts supplied by reference TRBV5-1 and TRBJ1-1, is KAGVTQTPRYLIKTRGQQVTLSCSPISGHRSVSWYQQTPGQGLQFLFEYFSETQRNKGNFPGRFSGRQFSNSRSEMNVSTLELGDSALYLCASSQASRIDTEAFFGQGTRLTVV.

The rearrangement joins TRBV28 to TRBJ2-7; tentatively, D is TRBD2 (6 bases). In germline, CDR1 is MDHEN, CDR2 SYDVKM. The CDR3 spans 15 residues. V lost 1 base, J lost 7 bases, and 17 bases lay in between. Here the CDR3 DNA reads TGTGCCAGCAGTTTATCGGGGGAGACCATTGAGGAGCAGTACTTC. It translates to CASSLSGETIEEQYF.

This rearrangement joins TRBV18 to TRBJ2-1; 8 bases align to TRBD2. V lost 9 bases and J lost 5; bases outside the gene matches: 6. The CDR3 totals 13 residues. CDR1 is KGHSH and CDR2 is LQKENI in the germline V gene. This CDR3 is CASTSGGHNEQFF. CDR3 sequence (DNA): TGTGCCAGTACTAGCGGAGGGCACAATGAGCAGTTCTTC.

This chain uses TRBV2 with TRBJ2-2; tentatively, D is TRBD2 (5 bases). CDR3 length equals 17 residues. V lost 2 bases and J 6 bases, leaving 19 bases between the germline ends. The germline CDR1 and CDR2 sequences are SNHLY and FYNNEI. As DNA, the CDR3 is TGTGCCAGCAGTGAAACGGTACTAGGTCGGCAGGCCGGGGAGCTGTTTTTT. Protein sequence: CASSETVLGRQAGELFF.

The chain employs TRBV27 and TRBJ1-5, with a tentative D call TRBD1 (5 bases). The CDR3 has 14 amino acids. In germline, CDR1 is MNHEY, CDR2 SMNVEV (reference sequence). The germline V and J ends were trimmed by 2 bases and 7 bases, with 12 bases remaining between them. DNA for the CDR3: TGTGCCAGCAGTTTAGGCCGGGGGGGGCAGCCCCAGCATTTT. This encodes CASSLGRGGQPQHF.

This clone was observed a single time. The chain has TRBV9 and TRBJ1-5; 9 bases are a match to TRBD1. This CDR3 region has 16 residues. Germline V gene sequence: CDR1 SGDLS, CDR2 YYNGEE. Trimming removed 0 bases from V and 0 bases from J; junction bases left unmatched: 1. The CDR3: CASSVGTGVSNQPQHF. The CDR3 coding sequence is TGTGCCAGCAGCGTAGGGACAGGGGTTAGCAATCAGCCCCAGCATTTT.

The chain recombines TRBV28 with TRBJ2-1, with 12 bases identical to TRBD2. The ends lost 3 bases at V and 7 bases at J; junction bases unmatched: 16. The CDR3 has 19 residues. Germline CDR1 is MDHEN and CDR2 is SYDVKM. The CDR3 DNA follows: TGTGCCAGCAGTTTCAGCCTAGCGGGAGGGCCTGGAACTATAAATGAGCAGTTCTTC. Translation gives CASSFSLAGGPGTINEQFF.

The rearrangement uses TRBV6-5 and TRBJ2-7, with a weak D call TRBD2 (6 bases). Germline loops: CDR1 MNHEY, CDR2 SVGAGI. This CDR3 spans 15 amino acids. Trimming shortened V by 6 bases and J by 0 bases, and 15 bases separated the two germline ends. CDR3 in amino acids: CASRGDFSSSYEQYF. CDR3 sequence (DNA): TGTGCCAGCAGGGGGGACTTTTCGAGCTCCTACGAGCAGTACTTC.

The gene calls are TRBV28 and TRBJ2-7; 9 nucleotides align to TRBD2. The CDR3 loop spans 13 amino acids. Germline lookup yields CDR1 MDHEN and CDR2 SYDVKM. Losses at the gene ends were 11 bases for V and 4 bases for J; bases not matched to a gene: 9. Here the CDR3 DNA reads TGTGCCCTGGGGGAGGCGGGAGGGTACGAGCAGTACTTC. It encodes CALGEAGGYEQYF.

This rearrangement joins TRBV14 to TRBJ1-2, with 7 bases that match TRBD1. CDR1 and CDR2 (germline): SGHDN, FVKESK. V was clipped by 4 bases and J by 8 bases; unmatched bases: 7. The CDR3 contains 13 residues. CDR3 DNA: TGTGCCAGCAGCCGGAGCCCGGGACAGGGCTACACCTTC. Translation: CASSRSPGQGYTF.

The V and J genes are TRBV19 and TRBJ2-2; D is perhaps TRBD2 (6 bases). Trimming stripped 9 bases from V and 4 bases from J, with 18 bases between. This CDR3 comprises 15 residues. Germline CDR1 is LNHDA and CDR2 is SQIVND (reference sequence). Here the CDR3 reads CASAGAGLGTGELFF. CDR3 in DNA: TGTGCCAGCGCTGGGGCGGGGTTGGGCACCGGGGAGCTGTTTTTT.

This sequence joins TRBV3-1 (or the pseudogene TRBV3-2) and TRBJ2-1, with 11 bases matching TRBD2. After removal of 6 bases from V and 4 bases from J, the junction contained 5 bases not matched to a gene. Germline values: CDR1 LGHDT, CDR2 YNNKEL (reference sequence). There are 15 residues in the CDR3. This CDR3 reads CASRVAGGFYNEQFF. Here the CDR3 DNA reads TGTGCCAGCAGGGTAGCGGGAGGGTTTTACAATGAGCAGTTCTTC.

The rearrangement links TRBV30 to TRBJ1-6; no firm D call. This CDR3 has 12 residues. Germline CDR1 reads GTSNPN; CDR2 reads SVGIG (reference sequence). The V end lost 4 bases, the J end lost 6 bases, and 7 bases lay between the germline ends. The DNA for the CDR3 is TGTGCCTGGACCCGACTTAATTCACCCCTCCACTTT. Translation gives CAWTRLNSPLHF. Full variable domain (outside the CDR3, taken from reference TRBV30 and TRBJ1-6): SQTIHQWPATLVQPVGSPLSLECTVEGTSNPNLYWYRQAAGRGLQLLFYSVGIGQISSEVPQNLSASRPQDRQFILSSKKLLLSDSGFYLCAWTRLNSPLHFGNGTRLTVT.

For this clone: Within the sample, other DNA sequences also encode this same CDR3. The J gene is TRBJ1-1, the V gene TRBV5-1; TRBD1 is a possible D gene (5 bases). The CDR3 length is 13 residues. Germline V lookup: CDR1 SGHRS, CDR2 YFSETQ. V shed 3 bases and J shed 1 base, with 7 bases lying between them. CDR3 residues: CASSSTANTEAFF. The CDR3 DNA reads as TGCGCCAGCAGCTCGACAGCGAACACTGAAGCTTTCTTT. The entire variable domain, with the rest obtained from reference TRBV5-1 and TRBJ1-1, is as follows: KAGVTQTPRYLIKTRGQQVTLSCSPISGHRSVSWYQQTPGQGLQFLFEYFSETQRNKGNFPGRFSGRQFSNSRSEMNVSTLELGDSALYLCASSSTANTEAFFGQGTRLTVV.

This chain uses TRBV28 with TRBJ1-2; TRBD1 matches 7 bases. The CDR3 spans 15 residues. The ends lost 7 bases at V and 0 bases at J; junction bases unmatched: 8. Germline lookup yields CDR1 MDHEN and CDR2 SYDVKM. DNA of the CDR3: TGTGCCAGCACCCCAGGGGGAACTGCTAACTATGGCTACACCTTC. As protein: CASTPGGTANYGYTF.

This chain joins TRBV7-9 and TRBJ1-2; D remains ambiguous. Germline V lookup: CDR1 SEHNR, CDR2 FQNEAQ (reference sequence). V was cut by 3 bases and J by 7 bases, with 9 bases left in between. The CDR3 runs to 12 residues. This CDR3 reads CASSFTVAGYTF. The CDR3 nucleotides read TGTGCCAGCAGCTTTACGGTAGCTGGCTACACCTTC.